This T cell receptor (beta chain) is from a study of blood T cell repertoires in COVID-19. The wider study: Samples of COVID-19 (acute and convalescent) were obtained from the United States, Italy and Spain.

Assay: immunoSEQ multiplex PCR; the TCRdb copy retains only in-frame clones and omits some. The data hold 200,000 to 250,000 clones, with 75% to 90% observed a single time. CDR3 length equals 14 residues. V was clipped by 9 bases and J by 5 bases, with 15 bases between them. Per germline, CDR1 KGHDR and CDR2 SFDVKD. Sequencing was performed on PBMCs or T cells enriched from blood (not recorded which). V and J are TRBV24-1 and TRBJ2-2; unclear D gene. The TCR sequence derives from a man aged 25 to 40 who had recovered from COVID-19. The CDR3 bases are TGTGCCACCCGAGAGGAGTTTCGAACCGGGGAGCTGTTTTTT. Protein sequence: CATREEFRTGELFF.